In this sample, the clone carrying this TCR beta chain turned up a few times. Other DNA sequences within the sample encode an identical CDR3. Trimming removed 0 bases from V and 2 bases from J; junction bases left unmatched: 1. The germline gives CDR1 SGHKS, CDR2 YYEKEE (reference sequence). The CDR3 totals 15 residues. The data are from a study of shared clonotypes between healthy human individuals. Measured with immunoSEQ multiplex PCR; TCRdb has only the in-frame clones, and not every one. The data show around 1.5 million clones, 95% to 99% seen once. The chain uses TRBV5-5 and TRBJ2-7; 11 bases align to TRBD2. The origin of this receptor is a young man in good health. Sequencing was done on a sample of naive CD4+ T cells sorted from blood. Noted subset: CD45RA+ positively selected. CDR3: CASSLGLAGTYEQYF. The CDR3 nucleotides are TGTGCCAGCAGCTTGGGACTAGCGGGGACCTACGAGCAGTACTTC.